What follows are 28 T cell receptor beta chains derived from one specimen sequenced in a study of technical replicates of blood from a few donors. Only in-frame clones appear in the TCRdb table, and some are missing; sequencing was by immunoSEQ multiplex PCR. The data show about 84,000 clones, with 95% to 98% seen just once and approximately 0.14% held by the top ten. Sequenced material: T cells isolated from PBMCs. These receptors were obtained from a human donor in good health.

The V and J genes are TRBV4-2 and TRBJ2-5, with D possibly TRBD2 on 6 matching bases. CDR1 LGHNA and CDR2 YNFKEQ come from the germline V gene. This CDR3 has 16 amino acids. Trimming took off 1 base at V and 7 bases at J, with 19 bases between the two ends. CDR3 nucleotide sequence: TGTGCCAGCAGCCAAGTGGCGGGGAAGGTTGAAGTGACCCAGTACTTC. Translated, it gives CASSQVAGKVEVTQYF.

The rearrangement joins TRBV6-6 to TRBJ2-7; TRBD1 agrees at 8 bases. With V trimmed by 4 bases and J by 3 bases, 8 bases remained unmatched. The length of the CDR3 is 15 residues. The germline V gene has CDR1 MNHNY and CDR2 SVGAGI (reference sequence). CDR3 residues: CASSSPGQAFYEQYF. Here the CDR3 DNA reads TGTGCCAGCAGTTCTCCGGGACAGGCCTTCTACGAGCAGTACTTC.

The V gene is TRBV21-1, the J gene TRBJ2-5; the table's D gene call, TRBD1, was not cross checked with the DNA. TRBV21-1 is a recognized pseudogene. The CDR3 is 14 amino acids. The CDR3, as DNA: TGTGCCAGCACCAAGACAGCCCCACAAGAGACCCAGTACTTC. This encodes CASTKTAPQETQYF.

The CDR3 sequence: CASSYTTSGGAGSVDTQYF. DNA for the CDR3: TGTGCCAGCAGCTATACGACTAGCGGGGGGGCCGGGTCAGTAGATACGCAGTATTTT. The chain links TRBV7-9 to TRBJ2-3; TRBD2 aligns across 14 bases. The CDR3 length is 19 residues. The trim removed 4 bases at V and 5 bases at J, leaving 14 bases unmatched. Germline V gene lookup returns CDR1 SEHNR and CDR2 FQNEAQ (reference sequence). Full variable domain (missing parts from reference TRBV7-9 and TRBJ2-3): DTGVSQNPRHKITKRGQNVTFRCDPISEHNRLYWYRQTLGQGPEFLTYFQNEAQLEKSRLLSDRFSAERPKGSFSTLEIQRTEQGDSAMYLCASSYTTSGGAGSVDTQYFGPGTRLTVL.

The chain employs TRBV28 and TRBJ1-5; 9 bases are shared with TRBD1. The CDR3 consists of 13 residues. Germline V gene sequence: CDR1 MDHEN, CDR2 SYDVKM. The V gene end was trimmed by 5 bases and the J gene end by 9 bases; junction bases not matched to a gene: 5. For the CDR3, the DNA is TGTGCCAGCAGTAGACAGGGGGGAAGGCCCCAGCATTTT. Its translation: CASSRQGGRPQHF.

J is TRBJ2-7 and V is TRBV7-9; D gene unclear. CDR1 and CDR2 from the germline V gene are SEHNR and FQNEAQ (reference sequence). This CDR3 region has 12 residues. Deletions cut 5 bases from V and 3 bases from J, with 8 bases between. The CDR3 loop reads CASSPVSYEQYF. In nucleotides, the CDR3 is TGTGCCAGCAGCCCGGTTAGCTACGAGCAGTACTTC.

CDR3 protein: CASSIGRGGLNTGELFF. The CDR3 DNA follows: TGTGCCAGTAGTATTGGGCGAGGGGGCTTGAACACCGGGGAGCTGTTTTTT. V gene TRBV19 combines with J gene TRBJ2-2; 7 positions agree with TRBD1. The CDR3 extends over 17 amino acids. The germline CDR1 and CDR2 sequences are LNHDA and SQIVND (reference sequence). Trimming removed 3 bases from V and 1 base from J; junction bases left unmatched: 8.

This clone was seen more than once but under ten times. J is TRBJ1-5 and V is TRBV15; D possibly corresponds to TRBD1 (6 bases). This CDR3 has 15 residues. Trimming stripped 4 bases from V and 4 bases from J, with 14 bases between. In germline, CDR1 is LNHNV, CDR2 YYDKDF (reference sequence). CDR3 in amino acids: CATSKGDIQNQPQHF. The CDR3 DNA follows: TGTGCCACCAGCAAAGGGGACATTCAAAATCAGCCCCAGCATTTT.

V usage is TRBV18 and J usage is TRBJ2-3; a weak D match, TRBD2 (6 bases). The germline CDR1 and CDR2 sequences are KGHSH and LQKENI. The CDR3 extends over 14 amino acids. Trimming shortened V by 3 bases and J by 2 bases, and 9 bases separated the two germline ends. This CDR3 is CASSPSGSTDTQYF. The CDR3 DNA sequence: TGTGCCAGCTCACCCAGCGGGTCCACAGATACGCAGTATTTT.

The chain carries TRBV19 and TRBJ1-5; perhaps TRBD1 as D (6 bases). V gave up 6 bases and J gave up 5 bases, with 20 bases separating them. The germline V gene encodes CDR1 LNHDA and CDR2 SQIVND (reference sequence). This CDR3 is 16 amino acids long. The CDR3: CASSPFRGKIYQPQHF. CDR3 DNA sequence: TGTGCCAGTAGCCCCTTCAGGGGAAAAATATATCAGCCCCAGCATTTT.

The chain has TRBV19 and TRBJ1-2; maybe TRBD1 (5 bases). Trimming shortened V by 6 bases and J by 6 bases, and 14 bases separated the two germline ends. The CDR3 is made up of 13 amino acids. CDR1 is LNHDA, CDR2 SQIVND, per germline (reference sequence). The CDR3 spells CASRMGGTHGYTF. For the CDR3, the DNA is TGTGCCAGTAGAATGGGGGGGACCCATGGCTACACCTTC.

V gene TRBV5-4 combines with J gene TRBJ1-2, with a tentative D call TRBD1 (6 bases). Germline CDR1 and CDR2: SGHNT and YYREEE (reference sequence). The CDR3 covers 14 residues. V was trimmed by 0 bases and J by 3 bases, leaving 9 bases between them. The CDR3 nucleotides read TGTGCCAGCAGCTTGGGGGGGCTGGACTATGGCTACACCTTC. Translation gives CASSLGGLDYGYTF.

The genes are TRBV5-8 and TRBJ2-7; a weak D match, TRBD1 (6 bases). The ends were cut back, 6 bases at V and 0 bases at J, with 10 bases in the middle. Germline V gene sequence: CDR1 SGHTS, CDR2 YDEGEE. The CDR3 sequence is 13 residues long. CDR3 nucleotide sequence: TGTGCCAGCACCGCAGGGGTCTCCTACGAGCAGTACTTC. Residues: CASTAGVSYEQYF.

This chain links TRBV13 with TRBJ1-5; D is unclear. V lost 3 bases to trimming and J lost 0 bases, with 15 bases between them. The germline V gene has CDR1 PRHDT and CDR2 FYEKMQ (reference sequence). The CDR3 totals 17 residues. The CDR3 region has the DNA TGTGCCAGCAGCTTTGGCCCCCGGGGATTTAGCAATCAGCCCCAGCATTTT. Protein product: CASSFGPRGFSNQPQHF.

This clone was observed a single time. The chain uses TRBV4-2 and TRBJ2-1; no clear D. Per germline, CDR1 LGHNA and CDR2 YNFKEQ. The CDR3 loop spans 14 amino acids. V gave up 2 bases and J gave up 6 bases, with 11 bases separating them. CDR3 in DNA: TGTGCCAGCAGCCAACCTGTGGAGACCAATGAGCAGTTCTTC. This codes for CASSQPVETNEQFF.

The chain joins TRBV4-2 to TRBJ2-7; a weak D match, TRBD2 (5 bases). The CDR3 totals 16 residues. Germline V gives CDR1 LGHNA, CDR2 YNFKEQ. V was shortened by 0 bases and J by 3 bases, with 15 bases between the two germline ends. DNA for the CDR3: TGTGCCAGCAGCCAAGATGGGTCGGGGTCGAGCTACGAGCAGTACTTC. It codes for CASSQDGSGSSYEQYF.

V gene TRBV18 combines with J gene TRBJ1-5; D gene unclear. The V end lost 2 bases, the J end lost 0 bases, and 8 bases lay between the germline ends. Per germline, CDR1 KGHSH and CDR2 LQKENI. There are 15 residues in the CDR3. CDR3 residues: CASSPGSNSNQPQHF. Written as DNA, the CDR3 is TGTGCCAGCTCACCAGGGAGCAATAGCAATCAGCCCCAGCATTTT.

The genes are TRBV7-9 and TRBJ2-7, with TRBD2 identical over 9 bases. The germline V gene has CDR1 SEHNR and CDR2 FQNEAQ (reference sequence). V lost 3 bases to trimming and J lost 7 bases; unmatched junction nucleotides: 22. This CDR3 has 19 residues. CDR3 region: CASSLWGDRSGGWYGEQYF. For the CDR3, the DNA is TGTGCCAGCAGCTTGTGGGGGGACCGTAGCGGGGGATGGTACGGAGAGCAGTACTTC.

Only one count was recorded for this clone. DNA of the CDR3: TGTGCCTGGAGTGGCGGGACGGACTACGAGCAGTACTTC. Translation gives CAWSGGTDYEQYF. V is TRBV30 and J is TRBJ2-7, with a weak D call TRBD2 (6 bases). Germline V gene sequence: CDR1 GTSNPN, CDR2 SVGIG (reference sequence). V shed 1 base and J shed 3 bases, with 10 bases lying between them. The CDR3 has 13 amino acids.

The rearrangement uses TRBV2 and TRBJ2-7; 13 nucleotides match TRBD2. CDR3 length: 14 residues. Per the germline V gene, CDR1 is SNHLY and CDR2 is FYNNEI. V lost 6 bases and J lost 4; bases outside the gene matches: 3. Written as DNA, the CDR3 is TGTGCCAGCAGGGGGACTAGCGGGGTGTACGAGCAGTACTTC. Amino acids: CASRGTSGVYEQYF.

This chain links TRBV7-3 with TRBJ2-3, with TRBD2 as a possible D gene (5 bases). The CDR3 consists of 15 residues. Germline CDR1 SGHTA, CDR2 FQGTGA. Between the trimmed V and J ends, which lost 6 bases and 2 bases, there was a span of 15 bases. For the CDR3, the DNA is TGTGCCAGCAGACCCTCGGCTAGCCTCACAGATACGCAGTATTTT. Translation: CASRPSASLTDTQYF.

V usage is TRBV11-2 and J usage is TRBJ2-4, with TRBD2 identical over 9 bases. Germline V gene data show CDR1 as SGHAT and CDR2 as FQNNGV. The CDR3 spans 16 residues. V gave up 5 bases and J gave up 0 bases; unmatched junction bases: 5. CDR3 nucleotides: TGTGCCAGCAGCCCGGCGGGGGGGGAAGCCAAAAACATTCAGTACTTC. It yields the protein CASSPAGGEAKNIQYF. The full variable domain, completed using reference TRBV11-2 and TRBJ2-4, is EAGVAQSPRYKIIEKRQSVAFWCNPISGHATLYWYQQILGQGPKLLIQFQNNGVVDDSQLPKDRFSAERLKGVDSTLKIQPAKLEDSAVYLCASSPAGGEAKNIQYFGAGTRLSVL.

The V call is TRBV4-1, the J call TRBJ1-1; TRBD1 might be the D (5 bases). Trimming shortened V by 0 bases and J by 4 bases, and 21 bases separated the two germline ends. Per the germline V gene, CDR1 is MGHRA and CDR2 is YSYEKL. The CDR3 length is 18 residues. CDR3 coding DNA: TGCGCCAGCAGCCAAGATTCCCCCTATGAGGGACTGGGCACTGAAGCTTTCTTT. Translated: CASSQDSPYEGLGTEAFF.

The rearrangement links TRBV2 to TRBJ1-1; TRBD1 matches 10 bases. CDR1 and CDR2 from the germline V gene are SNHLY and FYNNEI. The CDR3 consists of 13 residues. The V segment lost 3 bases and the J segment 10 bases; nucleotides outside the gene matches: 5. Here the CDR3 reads CASSDGQGVRAFF. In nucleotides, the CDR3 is TGTGCCAGCAGTGACGGACAGGGGGTGCGAGCTTTCTTT.

The CDR3 protein is CASSLGGPGYQPQHF. The CDR3 DNA is TGTGCCAGCAGTTTGGGGGGTCCGGGCTATCAGCCCCAGCATTTT. The chain uses TRBV27 and TRBJ1-5; tentative D call: TRBD1 (5 bases). Germline CDR1 MNHEY, CDR2 SMNVEV (reference sequence). V lost 3 bases to trimming and J lost 5 bases, with 14 bases between them. This CDR3 is built from 15 residues.

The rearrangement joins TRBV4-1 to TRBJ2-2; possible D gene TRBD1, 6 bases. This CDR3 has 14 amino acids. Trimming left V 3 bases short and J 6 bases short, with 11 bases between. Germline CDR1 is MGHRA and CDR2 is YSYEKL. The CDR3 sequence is CASSHSRGPGELFF. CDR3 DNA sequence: TGCGCCAGCAGCCACAGCAGGGGCCCCGGGGAGCTGTTTTTT.

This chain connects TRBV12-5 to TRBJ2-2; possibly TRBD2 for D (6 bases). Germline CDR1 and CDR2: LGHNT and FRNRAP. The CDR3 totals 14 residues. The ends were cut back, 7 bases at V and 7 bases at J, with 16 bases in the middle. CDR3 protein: CASAPGAVNGELFF. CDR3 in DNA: TGTGCTAGTGCCCCGGGAGCCGTGAACGGGGAGCTGTTTTTT.

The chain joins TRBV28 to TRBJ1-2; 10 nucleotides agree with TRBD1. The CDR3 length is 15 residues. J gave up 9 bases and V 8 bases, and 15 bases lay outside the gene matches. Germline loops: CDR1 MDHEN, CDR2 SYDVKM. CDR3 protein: CASRERGQGFWSYTF. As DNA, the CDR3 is TGTGCCAGCCGGGAGAGGGGACAGGGGTTTTGGAGCTACACCTTC.